Included here is one T cell receptor (beta chain) sequence, with context. The repertoire was sequenced with immunoSEQ multiplex PCR; TCRdb's copy has only in-frame clones and lacks some. The sample lists some 70,000 clones, around 85% occurring once. This entry belongs to a study of early stage breast cancer tumors. Study-level background: Of around 16 invasive breast tumors, about a dozen were hormone receptor-positive, HER2-negative. Average read coverage per sample was approximately 10-fold.

Germline V gene sequence: CDR1 SGHNT, CDR2 YENEEA. Trimming cost V 3 bases and J 8 bases; bases outside gene matches: 11. The CDR3 is 16 amino acids. The specimen was blood. The chain carries TRBV11-3 and TRBJ2-1; 9 bases fit TRBD2. The receptor comes from a person between 60 and 69 years old with breast cancer. The CDR3 protein is CASSFGGGGRWDEQFF. CDR3 coding DNA: TGTGCCAGCAGCTTTGGCGGGGGGGGCCGATGGGATGAGCAGTTCTTC.